Each of the 28 T cell receptor beta chains below was sequenced from the same sample in a study of blood T cell repertoires in COVID-19. Only in-frame clones appear in the TCRdb table, and some are missing; sequencing was by immunoSEQ multiplex PCR. Of roughly 94,000 clones in the sample, approximately 80% are singletons; the top ten hold more than 20%. Sequencing was carried out using peripheral blood. Receptor source: a man aged 60-69 years with acute or convalescent COVID-19.

The genes are TRBV18 and TRBJ1-5, with D possibly matching TRBD1 (5 bases). The germline V and J ends were trimmed by 6 bases and 2 bases, with 11 bases remaining between them. The length of the CDR3 is 14 residues. Germline values: CDR1 KGHSH, CDR2 LQKENI. The chain's CDR3 is CASSGGGGNQPQHF. The CDR3 coding sequence is TGTGCCAGCTCTGGGGGAGGCGGCAATCAGCCCCAGCATTTT.

The chain has TRBV11-2 and TRBJ2-7; D may be TRBD2 (7 bases). Germline values: CDR1 SGHAT, CDR2 FQNNGV. The CDR3 spans 14 residues. V dropped 6 bases and J dropped 5 bases, with 17 bases sitting between them. CDR3 loop: CASRTWGGADEQYF. The CDR3 DNA reads as TGTGCCAGCAGGACTTGGGGGGGCGCGGACGAGCAGTACTTC.

This chain's CDR3 is CASSLLHSGNTIYF. The CDR3 region has the DNA TGTGCCAGCAGCCTACTACACTCTGGAAACACCATATATTTT. The rearrangement joins TRBV3-1 (or the pseudogene TRBV3-2) to TRBJ1-3; D is unresolved. CDR1 and CDR2 from the germline V gene are LGHDT and YNNKEL (reference sequence). Trimming shortened V by 4 bases and J by 0 bases, and 7 bases separated the two germline ends. This CDR3 has 14 residues.

The chain combines TRBV6-1 with TRBJ1-2; weak D call: TRBD1 (5 bases). Germline V gives CDR1 MNHNS, CDR2 SASEGT. This CDR3 comprises 14 residues. V was pared by 2 bases and J by 3 bases, with 10 bases between. The CDR3 is CASSETTAHYGYTF. CDR3 coding DNA: TGTGCCAGCAGTGAAACGACAGCTCACTATGGCTACACCTTC.

V and J are TRBV5-4 and TRBJ1-3; TRBD1 matches 7 bases. Germline lookup yields CDR1 SGHNT and CDR2 YYREEE (reference sequence). The CDR3 contains 14 residues. The V gene end was trimmed by 4 bases and the J gene end by 4 bases; junction bases not matched to a gene: 5. CDR3 DNA: TGTGCCAGCAGCATAACAGGGGCCGGAAACACCATATATTTT. Encoded protein: CASSITGAGNTIYF.

V is TRBV12-5 and J is TRBJ2-7, with 10 positions matching TRBD1. The CDR3 is 16 amino acids. V gave up 6 bases and J gave up 2 bases; unmatched junction bases: 10. From germline, CDR1 is LGHNT and CDR2 FRNRAP. In DNA form, the CDR3 reads TGTGCTAGTGGGCCCGACAGGGGGCGAAGAACCTACGAGCAGTACGTC. This gives the protein CASGPDRGRRTYEQYV.

The V and J genes are TRBV24-1 and TRBJ1-3; 7 positions match TRBD1. CDR3 size: 18 residues. CDR1 KGHDR and CDR2 SFDVKD come from the germline V gene. V was clipped by 8 bases and J by 3 bases; unmatched bases: 18. The CDR3 region is CATIGARARQGLGNTIYF. In DNA, the CDR3 is TGTGCCACCATCGGCGCACGCGCACGACAGGGACTTGGAAACACCATATATTTT.

The V gene is TRBV27, the J gene TRBJ1-2; D ambiguous. Germline CDR1 reads MNHEY; CDR2 reads SMNVEV (reference sequence). This CDR3 spans 14 amino acids. The V and J ends lost 11 bases and 0 bases respectively, with 16 bases between them. In DNA, the CDR3 is TGTGCCGGAACACAAGAGGCAGCTAACTATGGCTACACCTTC. Protein sequence: CAGTQEAANYGYTF.

The V call is TRBV3-1 (or the pseudogene TRBV3-2), the J call TRBJ2-1, with D possibly TRBD2 on 5 matching bases. Germline CDR1 and CDR2: LGHDT and YNNKEL (reference sequence). Between the trimmed V and J ends, which lost 4 bases and 16 bases, there was a span of 17 bases. This CDR3 contains 12 residues. The CDR3 DNA follows: TGTGCCAGCAGCCCCGGGGAGAGGGAAAGATTCTTC. Translated: CASSPGERERFF.

The sample holds a few counts of this clone. The chain uses TRBV2 and TRBJ2-7; possible D gene TRBD1, 5 bases. The ends were cut back, 7 bases at V and 2 bases at J, with 15 bases in the middle. This CDR3 has 14 amino acids. CDR1 and CDR2 from the germline V gene are SNHLY and FYNNEI. The CDR3 coding sequence is TGTGCCAGCAAGGGGTTCACTCAAACCTACGAGCAGTACTTC. Protein: CASKGFTQTYEQYF. Using reference TRBV2 and TRBJ2-7 for the parts outside the CDR3, the full variable domain is EPEVTQTPSHQVTQMGQEVILRCVPISNHLYFYWYRQILGQKVEFLVSFYNNEISEKSEIFDDQFSVERPDGSNFTLKIRSTKLEDSAMYFCASKGFTQTYEQYFGPGTRLTVT.

In nucleotides, the CDR3 is TGTGCCAGCAGCCACCCCCTAAGCCCTTTGTGGGGAAACACCATATATTTT. Translating it yields CASSHPLSPLWGNTIYF. The genes are TRBV3-1 (or the pseudogene TRBV3-2) and TRBJ1-3; the D is unclear. Germline V lookup: CDR1 LGHDT, CDR2 YNNKEL (reference sequence). The CDR3 is 17 amino acids. With 3 bases removed from V and 4 bases from J, the gap between germline ends came to 19 bases.

DNA of the CDR3: TGTGCCAGTAGTCATTCCAATGAGCAGTTCTTC. Translating gives CASSHSNEQFF. The rearrangement links TRBV19 to TRBJ2-1; unclear D gene. The germline V gene has CDR1 LNHDA and CDR2 SQIVND (reference sequence). CDR3 length: 11 amino acids. V shed 5 bases and J shed 6 bases, with 5 bases lying between them. Variable domain in full (rest from reference TRBV19 and TRBJ2-1): DGGITQSPKYLFRKEGQNVTLSCEQNLNHDAMYWYRQDPGQGLRLIYYSQIVNDFQKGDIAEGYSVSREKKESFPLTVTSAQKNPTAFYLCASSHSNEQFFGPGTRLTVL.

As DNA, the CDR3 is TGTGCCAGCAGTTACAAGCGGGGGGCCACAGGACCCACAGATACGCAGTATTTT. As protein: CASSYKRGATGPTDTQYF. The V and J genes are TRBV6-2 or TRBV6-3 and TRBJ2-3; 9 bases are shared with TRBD2. The CDR3 length is 18 residues. The germline CDR1 and CDR2 sequences are MNHEY and SVGEGT. Trimming took 2 bases from V and 2 from J; bases not matched to a gene: 11.

The chain is built from TRBV28 and TRBJ1-4, with D unresolved. Trimming cost V 2 bases and J 8 bases, with 6 bases left between them. The CDR3 length is 12 residues. CDR1 is MDHEN and CDR2 is SYDVKM in the germline V gene. The CDR3 DNA reads as TGTGCCAGCAGTTTACCACACGAAAAACTGTTTTTT. It yields the protein CASSLPHEKLFF.

V gene TRBV28 combines with J gene TRBJ1-1; D not certain. Germline V lookup: CDR1 MDHEN, CDR2 SYDVKM. This CDR3 has 14 amino acids. V lost 4 bases, J lost 0 bases, and 9 bases lay in between. CDR3 sequence reads: CASSSWSVNTEAFF. The CDR3 DNA reads TGTGCCAGCAGTTCCTGGTCGGTGAACACTGAAGCTTTCTTT.

This rearrangement joins TRBV30 to TRBJ2-5, with 8 bases that match TRBD1. The trim removed 2 bases at V and 5 bases at J, leaving 1 base unmatched. Germline V CDR1 and CDR2: GTSNPN, SVGIG (reference sequence). This CDR3 comprises 12 residues. CDR3 nucleotides: TGTGCCTGGAGTTACAGGGGGGAGACCCAGTACTTC. It yields the protein CAWSYRGETQYF.

The genes are TRBV28 and TRBJ1-4; D uncertain. CDR3 length: 16 amino acids. V was trimmed by 6 bases and J by 1 base, leaving 15 bases between them. Germline V gene data show CDR1 as MDHEN and CDR2 as SYDVKM. As DNA, the CDR3 is TGTGCCAGCAGCTTACCAATGACACAAACTAATGAAAAACTGTTTTTT. Translation: CASSLPMTQTNEKLFF.

This clone appeared once. The chain has TRBV5-1 and TRBJ1-2, with no clear D. This CDR3 is 15 amino acids long. CDR1 is SGHRS, CDR2 YFSETQ, per germline. The V and J ends lost 2 bases and 3 bases respectively, with 14 bases between them. The CDR3 DNA reads as TGCGCCAGCAGCTTAGGACTACTGGGGTACTATGGCTACACCTTC. This translates into CASSLGLLGYYGYTF.

The chain is built from TRBV2 and TRBJ1-2; D remains unclear. V was trimmed by 4 bases and J by 3 bases, leaving 9 bases between them. Germline V lookup: CDR1 SNHLY, CDR2 FYNNEI. CDR3 length: 13 residues. The DNA for the CDR3 is TGTGCCAGCAGTGGTAGCACCGACTATGGCTACACCTTC. Protein sequence: CASSGSTDYGYTF.

V gene TRBV2 combines with J gene TRBJ1-1; perhaps TRBD1 as D (6 bases). Trimming pared 6 bases from V and 9 bases from J, leaving 20 bases between. CDR1 is SNHLY, CDR2 FYNNEI, per germline. The CDR3 is 14 amino acids. The CDR3, as DNA: TGTGCCAGCAGGCAACTCGGGGGGGCATATCAAGCTTTCTTT. Amino acids: CASRQLGGAYQAFF.

The J gene is TRBJ2-2, the V gene TRBV5-1; 7 bases match TRBD2. The CDR3 covers 15 residues. Germline-derived CDR1 and CDR2 are SGHRS and YFSETQ. J lost 1 base, V lost 0 bases, and 0 bases had no gene match. This CDR3 reads CASSLAGGNTGELFF. The CDR3, as DNA: TGCGCCAGCAGCTTGGCGGGGGGGAACACCGGGGAGCTGTTTTTT.

The CDR3 DNA is TGTGCCAGCAGTTTATGGCAGGCGCGATATGGCTACACCTTC. It translates to CASSLWQARYGYTF. This chain joins TRBV28 and TRBJ1-2; no definite D call. V gave up 0 bases and J gave up 5 bases, with 10 bases separating them. CDR3 size: 14 residues. Germline-derived CDR1 and CDR2 are MDHEN and SYDVKM.

This clone was recorded a few times. The J gene is TRBJ1-1, the V gene TRBV29-1; 7 bases match TRBD1. Germline CDR1 reads SQVTM; CDR2 reads ANQGSEA. After removal of 7 bases from V and 0 bases from J, the junction contained 5 bases not matched to a gene. This CDR3 is 13 amino acids long. The CDR3 loop is CSGRQGLNTEAFF. In DNA, the CDR3 is TGCAGCGGCAGACAGGGATTGAACACTGAAGCTTTCTTT.

The chain recombines TRBV30 with TRBJ2-1; 11 nucleotides match TRBD2. With 3 bases clipped from V and 7 bases from J, the junction kept 11 bases outside the gene matches. Germline loops: CDR1 GTSNPN, CDR2 SVGIG (reference sequence). The CDR3 covers 16 residues. DNA for the CDR3: TGTGCCTGGAGGGACCACCTAGCGGGGGGCAGGAATGAGCAGTTCTTC. It translates to CAWRDHLAGGRNEQFF.

This rearrangement joins TRBV5-8 to TRBJ1-2; D gene uncertain. V shed 4 bases and J shed 6 bases, with 16 bases lying between them. The length of the CDR3 is 14 residues. Germline CDR1 SGHTS, CDR2 YDEGEE. CDR3 region: CASSEGPLSDGYTF. The CDR3 DNA is TGTGCCAGCAGCGAGGGCCCGTTGTCAGATGGCTACACCTTC. Combining the CDR3 with reference TRBV5-8 and TRBJ1-2 gives the whole variable domain EAGVTQSPTHLIKTRGQQATLRCSPISGHTSVYWYQQALGLGLQFLLWYDEGEERNRGNFPPRFSGRQFPNYSSELNVNALELEDSALYLCASSEGPLSDGYTFGSGTRLTVV.

This clone has a handful of counts. V usage is TRBV28 and J usage is TRBJ1-2; D unresolved. CDR3 length: 13 amino acids. Germline loops: CDR1 MDHEN, CDR2 SYDVKM. Here the CDR3 DNA reads TGTGCTACGCCTGGGCCAAACCGTCTGGGCTACACCTTC. This codes for CATPGPNRLGYTF.

Turning to this clone: A junction end diverges from the germline sequence, so it may reflect a read error. The genes are TRBV7-2 and TRBJ1-5; 7 nucleotides agree with TRBD1. Germline V CDR1 and CDR2: SGHTA, FQGNSA. The CDR3 spans 15 residues. The CDR3 nucleotides read TGTGCCAGTAGCTCTTCCGGGACAGAGAATCAGCCCCAGCATTTT. Translating gives CASSSSGTENQPQHF. The whole variable domain, filled in from reference TRBV7-2 and TRBJ1-5, reads GAGVSQSPSNKVTEKGKDVELRCDPISGHTALYWYRQSLGQGLEFLIYFQGNSAPDKSGLPSDRFSAERTGGSVSTLTIQRTQQEDSAVYLCASSSSGTENQPQHFGDGTRLSIL.

The chain is built from TRBV11-2 and TRBJ1-2, with D possibly TRBD1 on 5 matching bases. CDR3 length: 17 residues. Germline V gene lookup returns CDR1 SGHAT and CDR2 FQNNGV. The V and J ends lost 5 bases and 1 base respectively, with 20 bases between them. CDR3 in amino acids: CASSRTAGTELNYGYTF. The CDR3 DNA sequence: TGTGCCAGCAGCCGAACCGCAGGGACTGAGCTTAACTATGGCTACACCTTC.